The 26 T cell receptor beta chains below all came from one sample that was sequenced in a study of blood T cell repertoires in COVID-19. Generated by immunoSEQ multiplex PCR, the TCRdb table keeps only in-frame clones and is missing some. The table has hundreds of thousands of clones, approximately 86% seen once. Sequencing was carried out using PBMCs or T cells enriched from blood (not recorded which). These receptors were collected from a woman aged 45-60 years who had recovered from COVID-19.

This clone appeared a few times. The CDR3 DNA reads as TGTGCCAGCAGCTATGGGACTAGCGGGGGCGGGGGGACCCAGTACTTC. This sequence encodes CASSYGTSGGGGTQYF. The V and J genes are TRBV7-9 and TRBJ2-5; TRBD2 agrees at 14 bases. CDR3 length: 16 amino acids. Germline V gene data show CDR1 as SEHNR and CDR2 as FQNEAQ (reference sequence). Trimming took 4 bases from V and 7 from J; bases not matched to a gene: 8. Variable domain in full (rest from reference TRBV7-9 and TRBJ2-5): DTGVSQNPRHKITKRGQNVTFRCDPISEHNRLYWYRQTLGQGPEFLTYFQNEAQLEKSRLLSDRFSAERPKGSFSTLEIQRTEQGDSAMYLCASSYGTSGGGGTQYFGPGTRLLVL.

The V and J genes are TRBV5-4 and TRBJ2-5; D uncertain. Germline loops: CDR1 SGHNT, CDR2 YYREEE (reference sequence). The V and J ends lost 0 bases and 4 bases respectively, with 7 bases between them. This CDR3 has 13 residues. The CDR3 loop reads CASSLVPGETQYF. In nucleotides, the CDR3 is TGTGCCAGCAGCTTGGTTCCAGGAGAGACCCAGTACTTC. Based on the CDR3 plus reference TRBV5-4 and TRBJ2-5, the full variable domain is ETGVTQSPTHLIKTRGQQVTLRCSSQSGHNTVSWYQQALGQGPQFIFQYYREEENGRGNFPPRFSGLQFPNYSSELNVNALELDDSALYLCASSLVPGETQYFGPGTRLLVL.

The chain joins TRBV2 to TRBJ1-2, with 7 bases identical to TRBD1. From germline, CDR1 is SNHLY and CDR2 FYNNEI. The V segment lost 6 bases and the J segment 4 bases; nucleotides outside the gene matches: 11. This CDR3 is 15 amino acids long. The CDR3, as DNA: TGTGCCAGCAGCGCAATGAGACAGGGTCTCTATGGCTACACCTTC. Translation gives CASSAMRQGLYGYTF. The entire variable domain, with the rest obtained from reference TRBV2 and TRBJ1-2, is as follows: EPEVTQTPSHQVTQMGQEVILRCVPISNHLYFYWYRQILGQKVEFLVSFYNNEISEKSEIFDDQFSVERPDGSNFTLKIRSTKLEDSAMYFCASSAMRQGLYGYTFGSGTRLTVV.

The V gene is TRBV6-5, the J gene TRBJ2-7; TRBD1 matches 10 bases. Per germline, CDR1 MNHEY and CDR2 SVGAGI. The CDR3 sequence is 14 residues long. V gave up 4 bases and J gave up 4 bases; unmatched junction bases: 4. The CDR3 sequence is CASSLTGGIYEQYF. DNA of the CDR3: TGTGCCAGCAGTTTGACAGGGGGCATATACGAGCAGTACTTC.

The J gene is TRBJ1-6, the V gene TRBV6-6; 9 bases line up with TRBD1. There are 14 residues in the CDR3. Germline-derived CDR1 and CDR2 are MNHNY and SVGAGI (reference sequence). With V trimmed by 6 bases and J by 10 bases, 7 bases remained unmatched. CDR3 region: CASSLQGADSPLHF. The DNA of the CDR3 is TGTGCCAGCAGCCTACAGGGGGCGGACTCACCCCTCCACTTT.

This clone was counted once. The chain couples TRBV9 to TRBJ1-4; TRBD1 aligns across 11 bases. CDR1 and CDR2 (germline): SGDLS, YYNGEE. V dropped 4 bases and J dropped 8; count of bases not matched to a gene: 16. This CDR3 has 18 residues. The CDR3 reads CASSQGTGGKRGGEKLFF. In DNA, the CDR3 is TGTGCCAGCAGCCAAGGGACAGGGGGGAAACGGGGTGGGGAAAAACTGTTTTTT. Full variable domain (rest looked up from reference TRBV9 and TRBJ1-4): DSGVTQTPKHLITATGQRVTLRCSPRSGDLSVYWYQQSLDQGLQFLIQYYNGEERAKGNILERFSAQQFPDLHSELNLSSLELGDSALYFCASSQGTGGKRGGEKLFFGSGTQLSVL.

A single count supports this clone. The chain uses TRBV18 and TRBJ2-7, with 8 nucleotides matching TRBD1. Germline CDR1 KGHSH, CDR2 LQKENI. After removal of 4 bases from V and 3 bases from J, the junction contained 8 bases not matched to a gene. The CDR3 extends over 15 amino acids. The CDR3 spells CASSQTAQGGYEQYF. CDR3 sequence (DNA): TGTGCCAGCTCACAAACCGCACAGGGGGGCTACGAGCAGTACTTC. The whole variable domain, remainder taken from reference TRBV18 and TRBJ2-7, is NAGVMQNPRHLVRRRGQEARLRCSPMKGHSHVYWYRQLPEEGLKFMVYLQKENIIDESGMPKERFSAEFPKEGPSILRIQQVVRGDSAAYFCASSQTAQGGYEQYFGPGTRLTVT.

The rearrangement uses TRBV7-2 and TRBJ1-2; D remains ambiguous. This CDR3 has 13 amino acids. Germline CDR1 reads SGHTA; CDR2 reads FQGNSA. V was cut by 0 bases and J by 8 bases, with 10 bases left in between. The CDR3 here is CASSLAGRGGYTF. In DNA, the CDR3 is TGTGCCAGCAGCTTAGCCGGCAGAGGGGGCTACACCTTC.

This chain connects TRBV10-3 to TRBJ1-3; D gene ambiguous. This CDR3 has 17 amino acids. Germline CDR1 reads ENHRY; CDR2 reads SYGVKD. V was clipped by 4 bases and J by 0 bases, with 16 bases between them. The CDR3 here is CAISGTVQSRSGNTIYF. CDR3 nucleotides: TGTGCCATCAGTGGTACCGTTCAAAGCCGCTCTGGAAACACCATATATTTT.

V usage is TRBV28 and J usage is TRBJ2-3; the match to TRBD1 covers 10 bases. Germline trimming cut 11 bases from V and 0 bases from J; bases unmatched to any gene: 11. Germline V gene lookup returns CDR1 MDHEN and CDR2 SYDVKM. The CDR3 length is 16 residues. The CDR3 loop is CAGQGVGSASTDTQYF. The CDR3, as DNA: TGTGCCGGACAGGGGGTCGGGAGCGCTAGCACAGATACGCAGTATTTT.

V is TRBV28 and J is TRBJ2-7; the match to TRBD1 covers 9 bases. Germline lookup yields CDR1 MDHEN and CDR2 SYDVKM. V was pared by 7 bases and J by 6 bases, with 10 bases of the junction left unmatched. This CDR3 has 14 amino acids. CDR3 residues: CASKHGTGTGEQYF. CDR3 sequence (DNA): TGTGCCAGCAAGCACGGGACAGGGACGGGCGAGCAGTACTTC.

The chain uses TRBV7-2 and TRBJ2-1; 8 bases line up with TRBD1. With V trimmed by 4 bases and J by 5 bases, 13 bases remained unmatched. CDR3 size: 17 residues. Germline CDR1 SGHTA, CDR2 FQGNSA. CDR3 protein: CASSSEWTGRLDNEQFF. CDR3 in DNA: TGTGCCAGCAGCTCGGAGTGGACAGGGAGACTGGACAATGAGCAGTTCTTC.

The chain recombines TRBV7-3 with TRBJ1-5, with unresolved D. Trimming took off 0 bases at V and 7 bases at J, with 7 bases between the two ends. The CDR3 consists of 13 residues. Germline V CDR1 and CDR2: SGHTA, FQGTGA. The CDR3 sequence: CASSLTSVQPQHF. CDR3 in DNA: TGTGCCAGCAGCTTAACTTCAGTGCAGCCCCAGCATTTT.

The J gene is TRBJ2-3, the V gene TRBV28, with D possibly TRBD2 on 6 matching bases. Germline V gives CDR1 MDHEN, CDR2 SYDVKM. The CDR3 is made up of 18 amino acids. V shed 3 bases and J shed 0 bases, with 19 bases lying between them. The CDR3 is CASSFLLGSSASTDTQYF. The CDR3 DNA sequence: TGTGCCAGCAGTTTTCTTCTCGGGAGCTCCGCCAGCACAGATACGCAGTATTTT.

The chain is built from TRBV11-2 and TRBJ2-3; 7 positions agree with TRBD2. This CDR3 spans 16 amino acids. Germline V gene lookup returns CDR1 SGHAT and CDR2 FQNNGV. The ends lost 0 bases at V and 2 bases at J; junction bases unmatched: 5. CDR3 amino acids: CASSLDASGYTDTQYF. The CDR3 region has the DNA TGTGCCAGCAGCTTAGATGCTAGCGGATACACAGATACGCAGTATTTT. Complete variable domain (other parts from reference TRBV11-2 and TRBJ2-3): EAGVAQSPRYKIIEKRQSVAFWCNPISGHATLYWYQQILGQGPKLLIQFQNNGVVDDSQLPKDRFSAERLKGVDSTLKIQPAKLEDSAVYLCASSLDASGYTDTQYFGPGTRLTVL.

V usage is TRBV5-1 and J usage is TRBJ2-3; 7 nucleotides agree with TRBD2. Germline-derived CDR1 and CDR2 are SGHRS and YFSETQ. V was pared by 0 bases and J by 2 bases, with 3 bases of the junction left unmatched. CDR3 length equals 15 residues. CDR3 in DNA: TGCGCCAGCAGCTTGGGCCTAGCGGACACAGATACGCAGTATTTT. Its protein is CASSLGLADTDTQYF.

J is TRBJ2-7 and V is TRBV2; 9 positions agree with TRBD1. Trimming removed 3 bases from V and 5 bases from J; junction bases left unmatched: 11. Germline loops: CDR1 SNHLY, CDR2 FYNNEI. The CDR3 is 16 amino acids. CDR3 DNA: TGTGCCAGCAGTGATACCAGGACAGGGGCGTTCGACGAGCAGTACTTC. It specifies CASSDTRTGAFDEQYF.

V gene TRBV5-4 combines with J gene TRBJ2-5; 7 nucleotides match TRBD1. Germline assignment: CDR1 SGHNT and CDR2 YYREEE (reference sequence). CDR3 length: 15 amino acids. Losses at the gene ends were 2 bases for V and 4 bases for J; bases not matched to a gene: 8. The CDR3 DNA follows: TGTGCCAGCAGCTTTGAGCAGGGGGTGGGAGAGACCCAGTACTTC. It codes for CASSFEQGVGETQYF. The full variable domain, rest sourced from reference TRBV5-4 and TRBJ2-5, is ETGVTQSPTHLIKTRGQQVTLRCSSQSGHNTVSWYQQALGQGPQFIFQYYREEENGRGNFPPRFSGLQFPNYSSELNVNALELDDSALYLCASSFEQGVGETQYFGPGTRLLVL.

This chain uses TRBV9 with TRBJ1-3; TRBD1 matches at 7 bases. The germline V gene has CDR1 SGDLS and CDR2 YYNGEE. V dropped 4 bases and J dropped 2; count of bases not matched to a gene: 6. The CDR3 runs 15 residues. CDR3: CASSYTGTAGNTIYF. The CDR3 nucleotides read TGTGCCAGCAGCTACACAGGGACAGCTGGAAACACCATATATTTT.

J is TRBJ1-6 and V is TRBV14, with D hard to call. The V gene's germline CDR1 is SGHDN and CDR2 FVKESK. Trimming removed 7 bases from V and 7 bases from J, with 14 bases in between. This CDR3 region has 14 residues. The CDR3 loop is CASNDYRLNSPLHF. The DNA for the CDR3 is TGTGCCAGCAACGACTACCGGTTGAATTCACCCCTCCACTTT.

The chain uses TRBV14 and TRBJ1-2; D unclear. Between the trimmed V and J ends, which lost 0 bases and 7 bases, there was a span of 15 bases. This CDR3 is built from 15 residues. Germline assignment: CDR1 SGHDN and CDR2 FVKESK. The CDR3 nucleotides read TGTGCCAGCAGCCAAGATATTCGGGGAGGTTGTGGCTACACCTTC. This encodes CASSQDIRGGCGYTF.

The chain is built from TRBV28 and TRBJ1-2; possible D gene TRBD1, 5 bases. With 4 bases removed from V and 4 bases from J, the gap between germline ends came to 13 bases. The germline gives CDR1 MDHEN, CDR2 SYDVKM. The CDR3 spans 14 residues. The DNA of the CDR3 is TGTGCCAGCAGTTCCGGGGGGGGACGCTATGGCTACACCTTC. Translating it yields CASSSGGGRYGYTF.

J is TRBJ2-3 and V is TRBV19, with D possibly matching TRBD2 (6 bases). CDR1 and CDR2 (germline): LNHDA, SQIVND (reference sequence). CDR3 length equals 14 residues. V shed 6 bases and J shed 2 bases, with 12 bases lying between them. The CDR3 DNA sequence: TGTGCCAGTAGCCCAGCGGGTGACACAGATACGCAGTATTTT. Protein sequence: CASSPAGDTDTQYF.

This chain connects TRBV5-1 to TRBJ2-7; D is uncertain. Trimming shortened V by 4 bases and J by 6 bases, and 17 bases separated the two germline ends. The CDR3 spans 14 residues. Germline CDR1 is SGHRS and CDR2 is YFSETQ. The CDR3 DNA is TGCGCCAGCAGCCCAGAGGCCCAAAGGATCGAGCAGTACTTC. Translation gives CASSPEAQRIEQYF.

The rearrangement uses TRBV5-5 and TRBJ1-2, with D unclear. This CDR3 has 13 amino acids. Germline values: CDR1 SGHKS, CDR2 YYEKEE (reference sequence). Trimming pared 0 bases from V and 4 bases from J, leaving 7 bases between. The CDR3 nucleotides are TGTGCCAGCAGCTTGGGAGTTCTCTATGGCTACACCTTC. Its translation is CASSLGVLYGYTF.

The gene calls are TRBV7-8 and TRBJ1-5; no clear D. CDR3 length equals 17 residues. The V gene lost 4 bases and the J gene lost 0 bases, with 16 bases spanning the gap. The germline gives CDR1 SGHVS, CDR2 FQNEAQ. This CDR3 is CASSWAGGQYSNQPQHF. The CDR3 nucleotides read TGTGCCAGCAGCTGGGCGGGAGGGCAGTATAGCAATCAGCCCCAGCATTTT.